The 22 T cell receptor beta chains presented below share a single source sample, sequenced in a study of identical twins. Each CDR3 protein is one row after TCRdb ran MiXCR on the 5' RACE reads. Here the sample spans hundreds of thousands of distinct CDR3 sequences, 7.5% to 9.5% being singletons. Another study also made use of these data, one on yellow fever vaccine responses in identical twins.

The sequenced material came from CD8+ T cells sorted from blood. Receptors were obtained from a woman between 18 and 30 years old in good health.

This clonotype was detected only a few times. A read error may account for a junction end that differs from germline. The V gene is TRBV4-3, the J gene TRBJ2-7; 9 bases agree with TRBD2. The CDR3 is made up of 14 amino acids. Germline V gene lookup returns CDR1 LGHNA and CDR2 YSLEER. The CDR3 here is CASSQGLASHEQYF. The CDR3 region has the DNA TGCGCCAGCAGCCAGGGACTAGCCTCCCACGAGCAGTACTTC.

This clonotype occurred a few times. The chain has TRBV7-2 and TRBJ1-5, with 9 bases fitting TRBD1. The CDR3 sequence is 15 residues long. Germline V gives CDR1 SGHTA, CDR2 FQGNSA. V shed 5 bases and J 7 bases; nucleotides not matched to a gene: 9. The CDR3 sequence is CASSAPGTGLQPQHF. The DNA for the CDR3 is TGTGCCAGCAGCGCCCCCGGGACAGGGTTACAGCCCCAGCATTTT. Full variable domain (remainder filled in from reference TRBV7-2 and TRBJ1-5): GAGVSQSPSNKVTEKGKDVELRCDPISGHTALYWYRQSLGQGLEFLIYFQGNSAPDKSGLPSDRFSAERTGGSVSTLTIQRTQQEDSAVYLCASSAPGTGLQPQHFGDGTRLSIL.

The rearrangement links TRBV12-3 or TRBV12-4 to TRBJ2-7, with D perhaps matching TRBD2 (5 bases). There are 14 residues in the CDR3. V was clipped by 3 bases and J by 2 bases, with 11 bases between them. The CDR3 loop reads CASSFAGLAYEQYF. CDR3 coding DNA: TGTGCCAGCAGTTTTGCGGGTCTCGCCTACGAGCAGTACTTC.

Many counts were recorded for this clonotype. The chain combines TRBV11-1 with TRBJ2-2; 10 nucleotides agree with TRBD2. The J segment lost 4 bases and the V segment lost 4 bases, leaving 12 bases of the junction unmatched. Germline CDR1 and CDR2: SGHAT and FQDESV (reference sequence). The CDR3 extends over 18 amino acids. CDR3 sequence (DNA): TGTGCCAGCAGCTCCTGGGGGCTAGCGGGAGATCGCACCGGGGAGCTGTTTTTT. Translating gives CASSSWGLAGDRTGELFF.

Only a few counts were recorded for this clonotype. This sequence joins TRBV7-9 and TRBJ2-5; D is unclear. Trimming stripped 4 bases from V and 0 bases from J, with 15 bases between. This CDR3 has 16 amino acids. Germline loops: CDR1 SEHNR, CDR2 FQNEAQ (reference sequence). CDR3 residues: CASSSPLSAYQETQYF. The CDR3 DNA sequence: TGTGCCAGCAGCTCGCCCCTGTCAGCGTACCAAGAGACCCAGTACTTC.

The V call is TRBV6-1, the J call TRBJ2-3; TRBD1 is a possible D gene (6 bases). The CDR3 sequence is 16 residues long. Trimming left V 5 bases short and J 3 bases short, with 18 bases between. The germline V gene encodes CDR1 MNHNS and CDR2 SASEGT. The CDR3 sequence is CASSPLTEGGTDTQYF. The CDR3 DNA reads as TGTGCCAGCAGTCCTTTGACAGAAGGGGGAACAGATACGCAGTATTTT.

Only a few counts were recorded for this clonotype. The chain joins TRBV19 to TRBJ1-1; D possibly corresponds to TRBD1 (5 bases). There are 17 residues in the CDR3. V was pared by 3 bases and J by 4 bases, with 21 bases between. Germline CDR1 is LNHDA and CDR2 is SQIVND (reference sequence). CDR3 nucleotide sequence: TGTGCCAGTAGTATTTCTTTCGGGGCTGGCCGAGGCACTGAAGCTTTCTTT. Residues: CASSISFGAGRGTEAFF.

This sequence joins TRBV7-2 and TRBJ2-2; TRBD2 is a possible D gene (6 bases). V was clipped by 5 bases and J by 9 bases, with 16 bases between them. The CDR3 has 14 amino acids. From germline, CDR1 is SGHTA and CDR2 FQGNSA. The CDR3 reads CASSLGRDIWELFF. CDR3 in DNA: TGTGCCAGCAGCCTTGGGCGGGATATCTGGGAGCTGTTTTTT.

This chain joins TRBV28 and TRBJ1-1, with no clear D. CDR3 length: 12 residues. Germline CDR1 reads MDHEN; CDR2 reads SYDVKM. V was shortened by 5 bases and J by 5 bases, with 9 bases between the two germline ends. CDR3 sequence reads: CASSPGLTEAFF. Here the CDR3 DNA reads TGTGCCAGCAGTCCCGGACTAACTGAAGCTTTCTTT. Full variable domain (missing parts from reference TRBV28 and TRBJ1-1): DVKVTQSSRYLVKRTGEKVFLECVQDMDHENMFWYRQDPGLGLRLIYFSYDVKMKEKGDIPEGYSVSREKKERFSLILESASTNQTSMYLCASSPGLTEAFFGQGTRLTVV.

In its sample, this clonotype was seen many times. The chain employs TRBV12-3 or TRBV12-4 and TRBJ2-5; 9 bases match TRBD1. CDR3 length: 14 amino acids. Losses at the gene ends were 6 bases for V and 3 bases for J; bases not matched to a gene: 5. The CDR3 bases are TGTGCCAGCAGGGCCCGGGACAGGGAAGAGACCCAGTACTTC. Its protein product is CASRARDREETQYF.

This clonotype was counted many times. The gene calls are TRBV9 and TRBJ2-7; 8 nucleotides line up with TRBD1. There are 14 residues in the CDR3. The germline V gene encodes CDR1 SGDLS and CDR2 YYNGEE. The ends lost 3 bases at V and 5 bases at J; junction bases unmatched: 7. CDR3 in amino acids: CASSGRTGSNEQYF. CDR3 sequence (DNA): TGTGCCAGCAGCGGACGGACAGGGTCCAACGAGCAGTACTTC.

This chain links TRBV12-3 or TRBV12-4 with TRBJ2-1; D gene uncertain. Trimming cost V 8 bases and J 0 bases, with 14 bases left between them. The CDR3 spans 15 residues. Here the CDR3 reads CASYYFGGSYNEQFF. In DNA, the CDR3 is TGTGCCAGCTATTATTTCGGTGGCTCCTACAATGAGCAGTTCTTC.

V usage is TRBV5-1 and J usage is TRBJ2-3, with 13 positions matching TRBD2. The germline V gene has CDR1 SGHRS and CDR2 YFSETQ. The ends lost 4 bases at V and 2 bases at J; junction bases unmatched: 10. The CDR3 is made up of 18 amino acids. CDR3 sequence (DNA): TGCGCCAGCAGCACACTAGCGGGGGGGCCCCCATTCACAGATACGCAGTATTTT. It specifies CASSTLAGGPPFTDTQYF.

V gene TRBV7-2 combines with J gene TRBJ2-5; TRBD2 matches at 8 bases. Germline values: CDR1 SGHTA, CDR2 FQGNSA. CDR3 size: 14 residues. V dropped 5 bases and J dropped 5; count of bases not matched to a gene: 7. The CDR3 DNA sequence: TGTGCCAGCAGCCAAGTAGCGGGGATGGAGACCCAGTACTTC. It is translated as CASSQVAGMETQYF.

This sequence joins TRBV30 and TRBJ2-7; tentative D call: TRBD1 (6 bases). Germline V CDR1 and CDR2: GTSNPN, SVGIG (reference sequence). This CDR3 contains 12 residues. V was pared by 2 bases and J by 4 bases, with 9 bases between. DNA for the CDR3: TGTGCCTGGAGTCTTCAGGGGTACGAGCAGTACTTC. It yields the protein CAWSLQGYEQYF.

This sequence joins TRBV2 and TRBJ2-2; possible D gene TRBD2, 5 bases. Trimming took off 1 base at V and 5 bases at J, with 17 bases between the two ends. Germline V CDR1 and CDR2: SNHLY, FYNNEI. CDR3 length equals 17 residues. As DNA, the CDR3 is TGTGCCAGCAGTGAAGATGGGCGGGCGCGACTTACCGGGGAGCTGTTTTTT. Its translation: CASSEDGRARLTGELFF.

About this clonotype itself: The junction shows a germline mismatch at one end, possibly a read error. The gene calls are TRBV7-7 and TRBJ2-1, with a possible D match to TRBD2 (5 bases). Germline values: CDR1 SSHAT, CDR2 FNYEAQ (reference sequence). The CDR3 contains 14 residues. The CDR3 DNA follows: TGTGCTAGCAGCCCGGGGAGCGGTCTCAATGAGCAGTTCTTC. Its translation: CASSPGSGLNEQFF.

The rearrangement links TRBV7-2 to TRBJ2-5, with 10 bases lining up with TRBD2. Germline loops: CDR1 SGHTA, CDR2 FQGNSA. J lost 3 bases, V lost 1 base, and 2 bases had no gene match. The CDR3 runs 15 residues. In DNA form, the CDR3 reads TGTGCCAGCAGCTTAGTAGCGGGGGGTGAAGAGACCCAGTACTTC. Translated, it gives CASSLVAGGEETQYF. Looking up the rest from reference TRBV7-2 and TRBJ2-5 gives the full variable domain: GAGVSQSPSNKVTEKGKDVELRCDPISGHTALYWYRQSLGQGLEFLIYFQGNSAPDKSGLPSDRFSAERTGGSVSTLTIQRTQQEDSAVYLCASSLVAGGEETQYFGPGTRLLVL.

Concerning this clonotype: At one boundary the junction diverges from the germline segment, which might be a read error. V usage is TRBV7-7 and J usage is TRBJ2-2, with D uncertain. The CDR3 contains 17 residues. CDR1 is SSHAT and CDR2 is FNYEAQ in the germline V gene (reference sequence). The CDR3 is CASSLSPVQLLTGELFF. CDR3 in DNA: TGTGCTAGCAGCTTAAGTCCAGTGCAGCTCCTCACCGGGGAGCTGTTTTTT. Filled out from reference TRBV7-7 and TRBJ2-2, the complete variable domain reads GAGVSQSPRYKVTKRGQDVTLRCDPISSHATLYWYQQALGQGPEFLTYFNYEAQPDKSGLPSDRFSAERPEGSISTLTIQRTEQRDSAMYRCASSLSPVQLLTGELFFGEGSRLTVL.

This sequence joins TRBV20-1 and TRBJ2-3; D may match TRBD1 or TRBD2 (5 bases each). Germline V CDR1 and CDR2: DFQATT, SNEGSKA (reference sequence). The CDR3 covers 12 residues. The V gene lost 6 bases and the J gene lost 2 bases, with 9 bases spanning the gap. CDR3 region: CSARDDTDTQYF. The CDR3, as DNA: TGCAGTGCAAGGGACGACACAGATACGCAGTATTTT.

The V call is TRBV27, the J call TRBJ2-3, with D possibly matching TRBD1 (5 bases). V was cut by 1 base and J by 2 bases, with 13 bases left in between. CDR1 is MNHEY and CDR2 is SMNVEV in the germline V gene (reference sequence). CDR3 length: 16 residues. CDR3 DNA: TGTGCCAGCAGTTTATTGGGCAGGGATCCCACAGATACGCAGTATTTT. This gives the protein CASSLLGRDPTDTQYF.

This clonotype occurred many times. The rearrangement links TRBV20-1 to TRBJ2-7; D is unclear. Deletions cut 1 base from V and 3 bases from J, with 10 bases between. The CDR3 is 13 residues long. Germline loops: CDR1 DFQATT, CDR2 SNEGSKA (reference sequence). The CDR3 coding sequence is TGCAGTGCTAGAGTGGGCCAGTTCTACGAGCAGTACTTC. The encoded protein is CSARVGQFYEQYF.